This is a list of T cell receptor beta chains from one sample in a study of response to subunit inactivated influenza vaccine. Each CDR3 protein is one row after TCRdb ran MiXCR on the RT-PCR reads. The table has approximately 310,000 distinct CDR3 sequences, just over 20% seen once. Sequencing used PBMCs from blood, obtained about 19 months after vaccination. These receptors were collected from a man in his fifties or sixties who received an inactivated influenza vaccine. CDR3s include the opening cysteine and the closing phenylalanine or tryptophan. Each record gives: clone size, D gene, J gene, V gene, CDR3 protein, CDR3 DNA. A D gene is named only where the DNA matches it firmly. For some rows the clone size is stated as once, few or many, or as a class when expanded; others skip it.

>few|.|TRBJ1-3|TRBV3-1
CASSQDRRGLSGNTIYF
TGTGCCAGCAGCCAAGATCGGCGGGGATTATCTGGAAACACCATATATTTT
>.|TRBD2|TRBJ2-1|TRBV27
CASNRLAGQHEQFF
TGTGCCAGCAACCGACTAGCGGGCCAACATGAGCAGTTCTTC
>many|.|TRBJ1-6|TRBV10-3
CAISEGQSNSPLHF
TGTGCCATCAGTGAGGGACAGTCAAATTCACCCCTCCACTTT
>few|.|TRBJ1-1|TRBV5-5
CASSLVPYAEAFF
TGTGCCAGCAGCTTGGTTCCTTACGCTGAAGCTTTCTTT
>few|.|TRBJ2-5|TRBV24-1
CATSDFEVETQYF
TGTGCCACCAGTGATTTTGAGGTAGAGACCCAGTACTTC
>few|.|TRBJ2-2|TRBV12-3/TRBV12-4
CASSFYGSGELFF
TGTGCCAGCAGTTTTTATGGGTCCGGGGAGCTGTTTTTT
>many|TRBD1|TRBJ1-1|TRBV12-3/TRBV12-4
CASSMYRGMNTEAFF
TGTGCCAGCAGTATGTACAGGGGCATGAACACTGAAGCTTTCTTT
>.|.|TRBJ1-2|TRBV24-1
CATSDYDGDGYTF
TGTGCCACCAGTGACTACGATGGCGATGGCTACACCTTC
>few|.|TRBJ1-1|TRBV18
CASRMSVAEAFF
TGTGCCAGCCGAATGTCGGTCGCTGAAGCTTTCTTT
>.|TRBD2|TRBJ2-3|TRBV4-3
CASSQDLSGRQYF
TGCGCCAGCAGCCAAGATCTTAGCGGGAGGCAGTATTTT
>.|.|TRBJ2-5|TRBV29-1
CSVAGNDQETQYF
TGCAGCGTTGCCGGGAATGACCAAGAGACCCAGTACTTC
>few|TRBD2|TRBJ2-1|TRBV29-1
CSVGPGLAGGAEQFF
TGCAGCGTTGGACCCGGACTAGCGGGAGGGGCTGAGCAGTTCTTC
>.|TRBD2|TRBJ2-4|TRBV12-3/TRBV12-4
CASSLARGVLAKNIQYF
TGTGCCAGCAGTTTAGCGCGGGGGGTCCTAGCCAAAAACATTCAGTACTTC
>.|TRBD2|TRBJ2-3|TRBV7-8
CASSLAASGSPDTQYF
TGTGCCAGCAGCTTAGCGGCTAGCGGGAGTCCAGATACGCAGTATTTT
>.|.|TRBJ2-7|TRBV28
CASSTTGPYEQYF
TGTGCCAGCAGTACGACAGGACCCTACGAGCAGTACTTC
>medium-sized|.|TRBJ1-5|TRBV29-1
CSVTTGGNQPQHF
TGCAGCGTTACAACAGGTGGGAATCAGCCCCAGCATTTT
>.|TRBD1|TRBJ1-5|TRBV6-5
CASSYAPQGAGQPQHF
TGTGCCAGCAGTTACGCCCCTCAGGGGGCCGGTCAGCCCCAGCATTTT
>.|.|TRBJ2-7|TRBV4-1
CASSQDKAGGAYEQYF
TGCGCCAGCAGCCAAGATAAGGCAGGGGGGGCCTACGAGCAGTACTTC
>.|.|TRBJ1-6|TRBV12-3/TRBV12-4
CASSLGGSYNSPLHF
TGTGCCAGCAGTTTGGGGGGATCCTATAATTCACCCCTCCACTTT
>.|.|TRBJ1-2|TRBV28
CASSPRTGRSGGYTF
TGTGCCAGCAGTCCCAGAACAGGGAGGTCGGGAGGCTACACCTTC
>few|.|TRBJ1-5|TRBV2
CASSEGGNSNQPQHF
TGTGCCAGCAGTGAGGGGGGAAATAGCAATCAGCCCCAGCATTTT
>.|TRBD2|TRBJ2-2|TRBV20-1
CSARDFRGGSSGELFF
TGCAGTGCTAGAGATTTTCGCGGGGGATCCTCCGGGGAGCTGTTTTTT
>once|.|TRBJ1-5|TRBV4-1
CAGSQDRGRIPMHF
TGCGCCGGCAGCCAAGATCGGGGCAGGATTCCTATGCATTTT
>.|.|TRBJ2-7|TRBV12-3/TRBV12-4
CASSFQTSDYEQYF
TGTGCCAGCAGTTTTCAGACTTCCGACTACGAGCAGTACTTC
>few|TRBD2|TRBJ2-3|TRBV20-1
CSASSGTSGRGDTQYF
TGCAGTGCTAGTTCTGGGACTAGCGGGAGAGGAGATACGCAGTATTTT
>.|TRBD1|TRBJ1-6|TRBV2
CASGRGPNSPLHF
TGTGCCAGCGGGAGGGGGCCGAATTCACCCCTCCACTTT
>.|.|TRBJ1-2|TRBV29-1
CSVEGGPTPYGYTF
TGCAGCGTTGAGGGGGGACCGACCCCCTATGGCTACACCTTC
>many|.|TRBJ1-1|TRBV12-3/TRBV12-4
CASRELGGGNTEAFF
TGTGCCAGCAGGGAATTAGGGGGTGGGAACACTGAAGCTTTCTTT
>few|TRBD1|TRBJ1-3|TRBV20-1
CSAREEGAGNTIYF
TGCAGTGCTAGAGAAGAGGGGGCGGGAAACACCATATATTTT
>.|.|TRBJ2-5|TRBV27
CASSLSTVSTFQYF
TGTGCCAGCAGTTTATCCACAGTGTCCACCTTCCAGTACTTC
>few|TRBD1|TRBJ2-2|TRBV20-1
CSARPPSGGLGTGELFF
TGCAGTGCTAGGCCCCCGTCAGGGGGCCTGGGCACCGGGGAGCTGTTTTTT
>many|.|TRBJ1-6|TRBV4-3
CASSHNQNSPLHF
TGCGCCAGCAGCCATAATCAGAATTCACCCCTCCACTTT
>many|.|TRBJ1-2|TRBV7-9
CASSKTVNYGYTF
TGTGCCAGCAGTAAAACAGTAAACTATGGCTACACCTTC
>.|TRBD1|TRBJ1-5|TRBV30
CAWSGGQGHQPQHF
TGTGCCTGGAGTGGGGGACAGGGGCATCAGCCCCAGCATTTT
>.|.|TRBJ2-5|TRBV7-9
CASSFSSSRPGTQYF
TGTGCCAGCAGCTTTTCCAGTTCTAGACCGGGGACCCAGTACTTC
>.|TRBD1|TRBJ2-5|TRBV5-6
CASSWTGTGSETQYF
TGTGCCAGCAGCTGGACCGGGACAGGGTCCGAGACCCAGTACTTC
>few|TRBD2|TRBJ2-1|TRBV4-2
CASSQEDAGGYNEQFF
TGTGCCAGCAGCCAAGAAGATGCGGGAGGGTACAATGAGCAGTTCTTC
>many|.|TRBJ1-1|TRBV2
CASSQVWMQAFF
TGTGCCAGCAGTCAAGTCTGGATGCAGGCTTTCTTT
>.|.|TRBJ1-4|TRBV7-9
CASSLGVQGKLFF
TGTGCCAGCAGCTTAGGGGTGCAGGGAAAACTGTTTTTT
>few|.|TRBJ2-5|TRBV7-6
CASSFSPNTQETQYF
TGTGCCAGCAGCTTTTCTCCCAATACTCAGGAGACCCAGTACTTC
>few|TRBD1|TRBJ1-6|TRBV10-3
CAIRGQGANSPLHF
TGTGCCATCAGGGGACAGGGGGCCAATTCACCCCTCCACTTT
>.|TRBD1|TRBJ2-2|TRBV5-6
CASSLTGASAGELFF
TGTGCCAGCAGCTTAACAGGGGCTTCCGCCGGGGAGCTGTTTTTT
>.|.|TRBJ1-6|TRBV20-1
CSARDVRLASDSPLHF
TGCAGTGCTAGAGATGTGCGCCTCGCTTCGGATTCACCCCTCCACTTT
>.|.|TRBJ2-2|TRBV11-3
CASSLYPTGELFF
TGTGCCAGCAGCTTGTACCCCACCGGGGAGCTGTTTTTT
>.|.|TRBJ1-1|TRBV5-1
CASSLTRLNTEAFF
TGCGCCAGCAGCTTGACTCGGCTGAACACTGAAGCTTTCTTT
>.|TRBD2|TRBJ2-1|TRBV2
CARNWGSGGGSYNEQFF
TGTGCCAGAAACTGGGGTAGCGGGGGTGGCTCCTACAATGAGCAGTTCTTC
>few|.|TRBJ1-5|TRBV12-3/TRBV12-4
CASGAAGGQPQHF
TGTGCCAGCGGGGCCGCCGGGGGTCAGCCCCAGCATTTT
>.|.|TRBJ2-1|TRBV20-1
CSVLGDMAGARNEQFF
TGCAGTGTCTTGGGGGATATGGCAGGGGCGCGCAATGAGCAGTTCTTC
>.|TRBD1|TRBJ2-7|TRBV10-2
CASRARDREHYEQYF
TGCGCCAGCAGGGCCCGGGACAGGGAGCACTACGAGCAGTACTTC
>.|TRBD2|TRBJ2-1|TRBV20-1
CSARGLAGVHEQFF
TGCAGTGCTAGAGGACTAGCGGGAGTCCATGAGCAGTTCTTC
>few|.|TRBJ1-3|TRBV20-1
CSARDTGDSGNTIYF
TGCAGTGCTAGAGATACAGGAGACTCTGGAAACACCATATATTTT
>many|.|TRBJ1-1|TRBV5-1
CASSPEGALGEAFF
TGCGCCAGCAGCCCGGAAGGGGCCCTAGGAGAAGCTTTCTTT
>.|.|TRBJ1-1|TRBV20-1
CSARVGDGAFF
TGCAGTGCTAGAGTTGGGGATGGTGCTTTCTTT